The clone carrying this T cell receptor (beta chain) was observed a handful of times. TCRdb fed the 5' RACE reads into MiXCR, producing one record per CDR3 protein. In the table there are under 550,000 distinct CDR3 sequences, around a fifth of which are singletons. This sample is drawn from a study of T cells after yellow fever vaccination. V trimming: 5 bases; J trimming: 7 bases; junction bases outside the gene matches: 6. Per germline, CDR1 SGHTA and CDR2 FQGTGA. This CDR3 region has 14 residues. Sequenced here: PBMCs, sampled roughly 20 days after the first yellow fever vaccination. The receptor was derived from a man in his late teens or twenties who received the YFV17D yellow fever vaccine. The chain combines TRBV7-3 with TRBJ2-5; 11 bases agree with TRBD2. This CDR3 reads CASSPMGTSGTQYF. The CDR3 DNA is TGTGCCAGCAGCCCGATGGGGACTAGCGGGACCCAGTACTTC.